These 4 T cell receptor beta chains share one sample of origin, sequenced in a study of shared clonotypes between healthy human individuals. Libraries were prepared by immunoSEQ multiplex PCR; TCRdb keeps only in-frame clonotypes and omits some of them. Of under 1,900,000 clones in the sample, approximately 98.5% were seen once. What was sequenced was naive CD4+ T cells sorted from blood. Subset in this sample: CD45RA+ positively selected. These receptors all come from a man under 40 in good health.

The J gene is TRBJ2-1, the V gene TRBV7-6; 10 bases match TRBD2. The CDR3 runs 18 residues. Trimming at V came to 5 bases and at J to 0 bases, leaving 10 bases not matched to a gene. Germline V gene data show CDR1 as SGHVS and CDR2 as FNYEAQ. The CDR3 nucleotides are TGTGCCAGCAGCCCTTACAACCCTAGCGGGAGCTCCTACAATGAGCAGTTCTTC. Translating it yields CASSPYNPSGSSYNEQFF.

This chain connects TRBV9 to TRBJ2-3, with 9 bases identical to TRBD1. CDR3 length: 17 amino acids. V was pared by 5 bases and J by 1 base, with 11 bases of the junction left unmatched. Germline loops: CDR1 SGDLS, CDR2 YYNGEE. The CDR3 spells CASSTRQGGIGTDTQYF. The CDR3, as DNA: TGTGCCAGCAGTACAAGACAGGGGGGAATAGGCACAGATACGCAGTATTTT.

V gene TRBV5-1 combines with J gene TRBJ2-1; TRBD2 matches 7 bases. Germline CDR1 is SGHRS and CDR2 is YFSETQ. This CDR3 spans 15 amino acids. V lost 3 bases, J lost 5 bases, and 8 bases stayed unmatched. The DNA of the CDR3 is TGCGCCAGCAGCTCCGGACTAGGCGCCCACAATGAGCAGTTCTTC. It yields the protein CASSSGLGAHNEQFF.

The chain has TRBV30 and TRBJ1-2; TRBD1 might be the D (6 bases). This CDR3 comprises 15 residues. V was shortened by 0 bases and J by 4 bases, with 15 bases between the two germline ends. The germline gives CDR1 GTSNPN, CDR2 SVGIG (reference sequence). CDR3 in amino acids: CAWSVRQGNTYGYTF. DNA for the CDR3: TGTGCCTGGAGTGTACGGCAGGGGAATACCTATGGCTACACCTTC.